Below, 13 T cell receptor beta chains from the same sample are listed, as sequenced in a study of regulatory and conventional T cells in RAG deficiency. Blood CD4+ CD25-high CD127-low regulatory T cells supplied the genomic DNA template. The repertoire was sequenced with immunoSEQ multiplex PCR; TCRdb's copy has only in-frame clones and lacks some. The profile shows approximately 9,000 clones, 80% to 90% of them singletons. These data are also associated with another study on regulatory T cells. This second report adds: The primer mix had 52 TRBV and 13 TRBJ primers.

Sequencing was carried out using Tregs sorted from blood. All receptors come from a human donor in good health.

This chain links TRBV11-1 with TRBJ1-2, with D uncertain. Germline V gives CDR1 SGHAT, CDR2 FQDESV (reference sequence). The CDR3 is made up of 17 amino acids. The V and J ends lost 5 bases and 4 bases respectively, with 23 bases between them. CDR3 sequence (DNA): TGTGCCAGCAGCGAATTCATTAAGGTCGGAAAGACCTATGGCTACACCTTC. This translates into CASSEFIKVGKTYGYTF.

V is TRBV2 and J is TRBJ1-4, with TRBD1 matching over 7 bases. V lost 6 bases and J lost 4; bases outside the gene matches: 11. Per the germline V gene, CDR1 is SNHLY and CDR2 is FYNNEI. The CDR3 is 16 residues long. The CDR3 DNA is TGTGCCAGCAGGACCACAGTGACAGGGTATAATGAAAAACTGTTTTTT. Its translation: CASRTTVTGYNEKLFF.

The V and J genes are TRBV27 and TRBJ2-3, with D perhaps matching TRBD1 (6 bases). Germline V CDR1 and CDR2: MNHEY, SMNVEV (reference sequence). This CDR3 contains 12 residues. V dropped 6 bases and J dropped 6 bases, with 10 bases sitting between them. The CDR3 here is CASRQGSDTQYF. In DNA form, the CDR3 reads TGTGCCAGCAGACAGGGCTCGGATACGCAGTATTTT.

The rearrangement joins TRBV6-5 to TRBJ2-4; maybe TRBD1 (6 bases). CDR1 is MNHEY, CDR2 SVGAGI, per germline. The V gene lost 5 bases and the J gene lost 0 bases, with 11 bases spanning the gap. This CDR3 contains 15 residues. CDR3 in DNA: TGTGCCAGCAGTGGACAGAGGGGAGCCAAAAACATTCAGTACTTC. This translates into CASSGQRGAKNIQYF.

The chain links TRBV19 to TRBJ1-5; no definite D call. The germline V gene has CDR1 LNHDA and CDR2 SQIVND (reference sequence). V was trimmed by 6 bases and J by 4 bases, leaving 16 bases between them. The CDR3 covers 15 residues. CDR3 DNA sequence: TGTGCCAGTAGCCCGAGGGTCGGGTCAAATCAGCCCCAGCATTTT. Its protein product is CASSPRVGSNQPQHF.

The chain couples TRBV7-3 to TRBJ2-2; no definite D call. Per the germline V gene, CDR1 is SGHTA and CDR2 is FQGTGA. The V end was cut by 5 bases, the J end by 3 bases, with 10 bases between. The CDR3 is 14 residues long. CDR3: CASSPMQYTGELFF. The CDR3 DNA follows: TGTGCCAGCAGCCCTATGCAATACACCGGGGAGCTGTTTTTT.

V gene TRBV11-2 combines with J gene TRBJ2-7; weak D call: TRBD1 (6 bases). V was shortened by 7 bases and J by 1 base, with 11 bases between the two germline ends. Germline V CDR1 and CDR2: SGHAT, FQNNGV. The CDR3 consists of 13 residues. The CDR3 spells CASNSGDSYEQYF. The CDR3 DNA sequence: TGTGCCAGCAACTCAGGGGATTCCTACGAGCAGTACTTC.

The count of this clone is one. The V gene is TRBV5-1, the J gene TRBJ1-5; no firm D call. Germline CDR1 and CDR2: SGHRS and YFSETQ. The V end was cut by 0 bases, the J end by 7 bases, with 11 bases between. The CDR3 contains 14 residues. This CDR3 reads CASSLGGLWQPQHF. The CDR3 nucleotides read TGCGCCAGCAGCTTGGGGGGTCTCTGGCAGCCCCAGCATTTT.

The CDR3 loop reads CASRGWGKNIQYF. The CDR3 region has the DNA TGTGCCAGCCGGGGCTGGGGCAAAAACATTCAGTACTTC. The V and J genes are TRBV28 and TRBJ2-4, with D tentatively TRBD1 or TRBD2 (5 bases each). Germline V lookup: CDR1 MDHEN, CDR2 SYDVKM. The CDR3 has 13 amino acids. V was trimmed by 8 bases and J by 3 bases, leaving 11 bases between them.

The chain couples TRBV4-1 to TRBJ1-6; D is possibly TRBD1 (6 bases). V was shortened by 3 bases and J by 7 bases, with 10 bases between the two germline ends. The CDR3 loop spans 14 amino acids. Germline V gene data show CDR1 as MGHRA and CDR2 as YSYEKL. The CDR3 loop is CASSHDRTNSPLHF. CDR3 bases: TGCGCCAGCAGCCATGACAGGACAAATTCACCCCTCCACTTT.

The V and J genes are TRBV11-3 and TRBJ2-3; TRBD2 might be the D (5 bases). The CDR3 loop spans 18 amino acids. The germline gives CDR1 SGHNT, CDR2 YENEEA. Trimming removed 0 bases at V and 1 base at J, with 17 bases between. CDR3 sequence: CASSLDYRENDGTDTQYF. The DNA for the CDR3 is TGTGCCAGCAGCTTAGATTATCGGGAAAACGACGGCACAGATACGCAGTATTTT.

The gene calls are TRBV15 and TRBJ2-2; D is perhaps TRBD1 (5 bases). The V end lost 9 bases, the J end lost 8 bases, and 16 bases lay between the germline ends. In germline, CDR1 is LNHNV, CDR2 YYDKDF (reference sequence). The CDR3 is 13 residues long. CDR3 protein: CATRTPGSGELFF. CDR3 nucleotides: TGTGCCACTAGAACCCCAGGGTCTGGGGAGCTGTTTTTT.

The J gene is TRBJ2-2, the V gene TRBV6-5; weak D call: TRBD1 (6 bases). Germline V CDR1 and CDR2: MNHEY, SVGAGI. V dropped 5 bases and J dropped 3 bases, with 13 bases sitting between them. This CDR3 has 15 amino acids. The CDR3 loop is CASSPRGVDTGELFF. In DNA form, the CDR3 reads TGTGCCAGCAGTCCCAGGGGAGTTGACACCGGGGAGCTGTTTTTT.